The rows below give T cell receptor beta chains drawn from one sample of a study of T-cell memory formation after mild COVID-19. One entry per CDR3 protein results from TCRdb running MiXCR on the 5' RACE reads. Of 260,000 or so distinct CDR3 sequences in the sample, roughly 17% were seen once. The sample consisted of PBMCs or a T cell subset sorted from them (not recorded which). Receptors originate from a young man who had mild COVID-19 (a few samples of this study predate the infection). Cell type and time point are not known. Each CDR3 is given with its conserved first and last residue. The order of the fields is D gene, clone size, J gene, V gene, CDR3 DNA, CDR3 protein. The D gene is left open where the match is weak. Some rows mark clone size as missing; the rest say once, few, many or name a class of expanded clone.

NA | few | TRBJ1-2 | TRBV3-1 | TGTGCCAGCAGCCCCTCGGGGGCGGATGGCTACACCTTC | CASSPSGADGYTF
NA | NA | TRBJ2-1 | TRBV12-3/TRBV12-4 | TGTGCCAGCAGTTACTTTGAGGGGGAGCAGTTCTTC | CASSYFEGEQFF
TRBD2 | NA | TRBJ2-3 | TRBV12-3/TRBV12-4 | TGTGCCAGCAGCCCGGGAGCCCTAGGACTAGCGGGGGGCACAGATACGCAGTATTTT | CASSPGALGLAGGTDTQYF
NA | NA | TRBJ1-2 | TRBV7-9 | TGTGCCAGCAGCCCTCCGTCAGACGGTGTCAGTTTCGGCTACACCTTC | CASSPPSDGVSFGYTF
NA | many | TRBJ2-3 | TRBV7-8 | TGTGCCAGCAGCCTCGCAGTCCCACTGTATTTT | CASSLAVPLYF
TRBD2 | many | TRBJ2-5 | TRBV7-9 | TGTGCCAGCAGCTTATTCGGGGGGCAAGAGACCCAGTACTTC | CASSLFGGQETQYF
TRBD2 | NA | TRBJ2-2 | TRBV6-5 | TGTGCCAGCAGAACGACTAGCGGGGTTTCCACCGGGGAGCTGTTTTTT | CASRTTSGVSTGELFF
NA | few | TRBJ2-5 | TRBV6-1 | TGTGCCAGCAGTGAAGTGATGGGGGAGACCCAGTACTTC | CASSEVMGETQYF
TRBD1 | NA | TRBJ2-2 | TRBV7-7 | TGTGCTAGCAGCCAGAAACCCCGAAACTACAGGGGGCCGGGCACCGGGGAGCTGTTTTTT | CASSQKPRNYRGPGTGELFF
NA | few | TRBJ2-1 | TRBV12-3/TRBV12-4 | TGTGCCAGCAGTTCAGGGGGGGGGCCGCATGAGCAGTTCTTC | CASSSGGGPHEQFF
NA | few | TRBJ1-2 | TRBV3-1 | TGTGCCAGCAGCCAGGGACCCTACTATGGCTACACCTTC | CASSQGPYYGYTF
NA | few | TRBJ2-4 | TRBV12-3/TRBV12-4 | TGTGCCAGCAGTTTCCGAGGGGCGGACATTCAGTACTTC | CASSFRGADIQYF
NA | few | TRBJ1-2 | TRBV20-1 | TGCAGTGCTAGAGAGCCCAGCTATGGCTACACCTTC | CSAREPSYGYTF
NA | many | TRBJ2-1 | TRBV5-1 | TGCGCCAGCAGCTTAGCAGGCAATGAGCAGTTCTTC | CASSLAGNEQFF
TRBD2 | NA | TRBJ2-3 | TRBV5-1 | TGCGCCAGCAGCTCCGTAGCGGGGACGAAGAAGGATACGCAGTATTTT | CASSSVAGTKKDTQYF
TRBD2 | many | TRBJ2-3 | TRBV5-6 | TGTGCCAGCAGCTCGTTACTAGCGGGGGAACGAGATACGCAGTATTTT | CASSSLLAGERDTQYF
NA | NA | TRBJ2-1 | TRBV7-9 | TGTGCCGCTTCTGGAACCCACAATGAGCAGTTCTTC | CAASGTHNEQFF
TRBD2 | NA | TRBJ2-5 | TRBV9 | TGTGCCAGCAGTGGTCCGATGACTAGCGGGGATTCTAGGTGGGAGACCCAGTACTTC | CASSGPMTSGDSRWETQYF
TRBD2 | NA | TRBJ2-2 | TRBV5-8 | TGTGCCAGCAGCTTCTTGACTAGCGGGAACACCGGGGAGCTGTTTTTT | CASSFLTSGNTGELFF
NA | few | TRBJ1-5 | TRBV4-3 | TGCGCCAGCAGCCAAGATAGAAGGGAGGCACAGCCCCAGCATTTT | CASSQDRREAQPQHF
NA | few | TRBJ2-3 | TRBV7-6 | TGTGCCAGCACCCAAGGGGGTGAAGATACGCAGTATTTT | CASTQGGEDTQYF
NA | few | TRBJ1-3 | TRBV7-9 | TGTGCCAGCAGCCGGACCGACGGAGTTCTCTCTGGAAACACCATATATTTT | CASSRTDGVLSGNTIYF
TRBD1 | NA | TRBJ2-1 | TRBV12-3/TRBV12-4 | TGTGCCAGCAGTTACGGACAGGTGATCTACAATGAGCAGTTCTTC | CASSYGQVIYNEQFF
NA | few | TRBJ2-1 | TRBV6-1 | TGTGCCAGCAGTGAGGGGCTCTACAATGAGCAGTTCTTC | CASSEGLYNEQFF
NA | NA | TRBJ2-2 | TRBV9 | TGTGCCAGCAGCCAGTCAGGCGGGGAGCTGTTTTTT | CASSQSGGELFF
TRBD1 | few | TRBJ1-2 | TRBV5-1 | TGCGCCAGCAGCCCGGGACAGGGTGTCCCCTATGGCTACACCTTC | CASSPGQGVPYGYTF
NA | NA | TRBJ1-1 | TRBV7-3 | TGTGCCAGCAGCTTAACCCAGGGCAGGGACACTGAAGCTTTCTTT | CASSLTQGRDTEAFF
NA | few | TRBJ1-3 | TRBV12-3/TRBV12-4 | TGTGCCAGCAGTTTGAGGAGAAACACCATATATTTT | CASSLRRNTIYF
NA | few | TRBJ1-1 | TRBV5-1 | TGCGCCAGCAGCTTGGCCCAGGGAGGGGAGAACACTGAAGCTTTCTTT | CASSLAQGGENTEAFF
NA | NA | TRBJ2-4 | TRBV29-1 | TGCAGCGTTGCGAGGGGACTAGCCAAAAACATTCAGTACTTC | CSVARGLAKNIQYF
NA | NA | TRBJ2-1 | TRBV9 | TGTGCCAGCAGCGTAGGCGGAGGGGTGGACTCCTACAATGAGCAGTTCTTC | CASSVGGGVDSYNEQFF
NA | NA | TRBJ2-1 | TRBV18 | TGTGCCAGCTCACCAGTGTATGGCCGGGACAATGAGCAGTTCTTC | CASSPVYGRDNEQFF
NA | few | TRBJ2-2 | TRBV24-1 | TGTGCCACCAGTGATTTGGCCGGTTCGAACACCGGGGAGCTGTTTTTT | CATSDLAGSNTGELFF
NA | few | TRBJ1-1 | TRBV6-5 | TGTGCCAGCAGTCAACAGGATCCCGGACTGGGACCTGAAGCTTTCTTT | CASSQQDPGLGPEAFF
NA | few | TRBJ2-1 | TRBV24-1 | TGTGCCACCAGGGGGACGGGGAGTAATGAGCAGTTCTTC | CATRGTGSNEQFF
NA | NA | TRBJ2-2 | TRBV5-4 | TGTGCCAGCAGCGCCGTCGGGGCAAAGAACACCGGGGAGCTGTTTTTT | CASSAVGAKNTGELFF
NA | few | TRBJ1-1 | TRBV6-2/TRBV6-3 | TGTGCCAGCAGTTACCATGGGGCTGTTCGTACTGAAGCTTTCTTT | CASSYHGAVRTEAFF
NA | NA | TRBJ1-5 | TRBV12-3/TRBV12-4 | TGTGCCAGCAGTTTAGGAGATAAGCAGCCCCAGCATTTT | CASSLGDKQPQHF
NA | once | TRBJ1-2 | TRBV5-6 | TGTGCCAGCAGGGGGGACACAGCTAACTATGGCTACACCTTC | CASRGDTANYGYTF
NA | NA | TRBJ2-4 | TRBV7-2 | TGTGCCAGCAGCCCATCTGCAGGGACGGGCATTCAGTACTTC | CASSPSAGTGIQYF